This T cell receptor (beta chain) derives from a study of blood T cells in healthy people across ages. Study-wide points: Getting older went along with TCR beta diversity per million T cells dropping roughly linearly. TCR beta diversity was tightly associated with the proportion of naive T cells.

For the second PCR, which ran for roughly 7 to 11 cycles, a sample-barcoded 5' primer and a J-beta primer mix were used. One entry per CDR3 protein results from TCRdb running MiXCR on the 5' RACE reads. The sample yields around 800,000 distinct CDR3 sequences, 20% to 30% seen once. Germline loops: CDR1 SGDLS, CDR2 YYNGEE. Trimming shortened V by 3 bases and J by 5 bases, and 17 bases separated the two germline ends. The CDR3 runs to 15 residues. Points on this clonotype: Its antigen is not identified.

These data were also reused for a study on T cells of mothers and their children.

The sequence was obtained from a boy younger than 18 in good health. The sample comprised blood. The J gene is TRBJ2-5, the V gene TRBV9; D may be TRBD2 (5 bases). This CDR3 is CASSAQLGRQETQYF. The CDR3 DNA is TGTGCCAGCAGCGCTCAACTAGGACGCCAGGAGACCCAGTACTTC.